This TCR beta chain was recovered during a study of blood T cell repertoires in COVID-19. Germline V gene lookup returns CDR1 SQVTM and CDR2 ANQGSEA. V lost 3 bases to trimming and J lost 3 bases, with 12 bases between them. The CDR3 sequence is 14 residues long. Symptom resolution, clearance, or two negative PCRs marked the recovered donors of Cohort 3. TCRdb keeps only in-frame clones here, not all; method: immunoSEQ multiplex PCR. The top ten hold 0.9% to 1.5% of the sample, which has a few hundred thousand clones, 70% to 90% seen once. This sequence was found in a woman aged 18-29 years who had recovered from COVID-19. This rearrangement joins TRBV29-1 to TRBJ2-1, with D possibly matching TRBD1 (5 bases). The sequencing sample was made of PBMCs or T cells enriched from blood (not recorded which). CDR3 amino acids: CSVEGQAYYNEQFF. The CDR3 region has the DNA TGCAGCGTTGAGGGGCAGGCCTACTACAATGAGCAGTTCTTC.